This passage covers 30 T cell receptor beta chains from one sample sequenced in a study of STAT5B mutations in CD4+ large granular lymphocyte leukemia. Profiling relied on immunoSEQ multiplex PCR, and the TCRdb table lists in-frame clones only, not all of them. The sample yields about 8,100 clones, 76% seen once. Sequenced sample: PBMCs. The receptors were gathered from an older woman with CD4+ T-cell large granular lymphocyte leukemia.

This clone showed up just once. The chain recombines TRBV4-1 with TRBJ1-2; 10 bases align to TRBD1. Germline loops: CDR1 MGHRA, CDR2 YSYEKL. The CDR3 is made up of 16 amino acids. The V segment lost 3 bases and the J segment 11 bases; nucleotides outside the gene matches: 15. CDR3 amino acids: CASSHFSSGTGAPYTF. CDR3 DNA: TGCGCCAGCAGCCATTTTTCCTCTGGGACAGGGGCGCCTTACACCTTC.

This clone has only a few counts. The V and J genes are TRBV5-5 and TRBJ2-1; 9 positions agree with TRBD1. J was trimmed by 3 bases and V by 1 base; bases with no gene match: 5. This CDR3 is 16 amino acids long. Germline loops: CDR1 SGHKS, CDR2 YYEKEE (reference sequence). Here the CDR3 reads CASSLPTGGLYNEQFF. The CDR3 nucleotides read TGTGCCAGCAGCTTGCCTACAGGGGGCCTCTACAATGAGCAGTTCTTC. Together with reference TRBV5-5 and TRBJ2-1, the CDR3 gives the full variable domain: DAGVTQSPTHLIKTRGQQVTLRCSPISGHKSVSWYQQVLGQGPQFIFQYYEKEERGRGNFPDRFSARQFPNYSSELNVNALLLGDSALYLCASSLPTGGLYNEQFFGPGTRLTVL.

This chain uses TRBV6-5 with TRBJ2-7; D assignment may be TRBD1 or TRBD2 (6 bases each). Between the trimmed V and J ends, which lost 2 bases and 3 bases, there was a span of 11 bases. CDR3 length: 14 residues. CDR1 and CDR2 from the germline V gene are MNHEY and SVGAGI. The CDR3 bases are TGTGCCAGCAGTTACGCGGAGGGGGACTACGAGCAGTACTTC. This translates into CASSYAEGDYEQYF.

This clone is a singleton in its sample. J is TRBJ2-3 and V is TRBV9; 7 nucleotides align to TRBD1. The CDR3 covers 18 residues. Germline assignment: CDR1 SGDLS and CDR2 YYNGEE. The trim removed 0 bases at V and 3 bases at J, leaving 13 bases unmatched. As DNA, the CDR3 is TGTGCCAGCAGCGTAGGTCCTTACAGGGGTTTTACGACAGATACGCAGTATTTT. This sequence encodes CASSVGPYRGFTTDTQYF.

The chain combines TRBV7-9 with TRBJ1-1, with unresolved D. The CDR3 spans 13 residues. From germline, CDR1 is SEHNR and CDR2 FQNEAQ (reference sequence). The ends were cut back, 4 bases at V and 1 base at J, with 7 bases in the middle. The CDR3 spells CASSSGWNTEAFF. For the CDR3, the DNA is TGTGCCAGCAGCTCGGGGTGGAACACTGAAGCTTTCTTT.

This clone was counted once. The chain employs TRBV7-8 and TRBJ2-3; D possibly uses TRBD1 or TRBD2 (5 bases each). The germline V gene has CDR1 SGHVS and CDR2 FQNEAQ. V was trimmed by 7 bases and J by 0 bases, leaving 20 bases between them. The CDR3 sequence is 17 residues long. The CDR3 DNA is TGTGCCAGCAATTCTGGGGCGAGGGGCTTTAGCACAGATACGCAGTATTTT. Protein: CASNSGARGFSTDTQYF.

J is TRBJ1-4 and V is TRBV11-3; unclear D gene. This CDR3 has 15 residues. The V end lost 3 bases, the J end lost 4 bases, and 12 bases lay between the germline ends. Per germline, CDR1 SGHNT and CDR2 YENEEA. The chain's CDR3 is CASSLNGRDNEKLFF. The CDR3 nucleotides read TGTGCCAGCAGCTTGAATGGAAGGGATAATGAAAAACTGTTTTTT.

The chain joins TRBV27 to TRBJ2-7, with D hard to call. Germline V gene sequence: CDR1 MNHEY, CDR2 SMNVEV (reference sequence). Trimming shortened V by 5 bases and J by 2 bases, and 16 bases separated the two germline ends. This CDR3 is 15 amino acids long. The DNA for the CDR3 is TGTGCCAGCAGTACGCTCTCGGGCCGCACCTACGAGCAGTACTTC. As protein: CASSTLSGRTYEQYF.

Only a few counts were recorded for this clone. This chain connects TRBV9 to TRBJ1-1; no firm D call. The CDR3 covers 12 residues. CDR1 is SGDLS, CDR2 YYNGEE, per germline. V was clipped by 0 bases and J by 3 bases, with 3 bases between them. This CDR3 reads CASSVGDTEAFF. The CDR3, as DNA: TGTGCCAGCAGCGTAGGAGACACTGAAGCTTTCTTT.

This clone was detected a few times. The rearrangement uses TRBV9 and TRBJ1-2; unclear D gene. Germline-derived CDR1 and CDR2 are SGDLS and YYNGEE. This CDR3 comprises 14 residues. V was clipped by 4 bases and J by 4 bases, with 14 bases between them. The CDR3 protein is CASSPGGRLYGYTF. CDR3 DNA: TGTGCCAGCAGCCCGGGAGGCAGACTCTATGGCTACACCTTC.

V and J are TRBV7-7 and TRBJ2-7; D tentatively fits TRBD1 or TRBD2 (5 bases each). The V end was cut by 5 bases, the J end by 4 bases, with 15 bases between. The CDR3 consists of 14 residues. The germline V gene encodes CDR1 SSHAT and CDR2 FNYEAQ (reference sequence). The CDR3 DNA is TGTGCCAGCAGCAGTGTGGGGGAGTCGTACGAGCAGTACTTC. Translated, it gives CASSSVGESYEQYF. Full variable domain (rest looked up from reference TRBV7-7 and TRBJ2-7): GAGVSQSPRYKVTKRGQDVTLRCDPISSHATLYWYQQALGQGPEFLTYFNYEAQPDKSGLPSDRFSAERPEGSISTLTIQRTEQRDSAMYRCASSSVGESYEQYFGPGTRLTVT.

This chain uses TRBV28 with TRBJ2-7; TRBD2 aligns across 9 bases. The CDR3 totals 14 residues. The ends lost 3 bases at V and 6 bases at J; junction bases unmatched: 6. Germline V gene lookup returns CDR1 MDHEN and CDR2 SYDVKM. The chain's CDR3 is CASSLAGGRSEQYF. CDR3 sequence (DNA): TGTGCCAGCAGTTTGGCGGGAGGGAGGAGCGAGCAGTACTTC.

The V gene is TRBV10-3, the J gene TRBJ1-6; TRBD1 might be the D (5 bases). V shed 5 bases and J shed 7 bases, with 12 bases lying between them. The CDR3 runs to 14 residues. From germline, CDR1 is ENHRY and CDR2 SYGVKD. CDR3 amino acids: CAISPGELNSPLHF. CDR3 nucleotides: TGTGCCATCAGTCCGGGGGAACTGAATTCACCCCTCCACTTT.

V gene TRBV2 combines with J gene TRBJ1-1; D unclear. CDR3 size: 13 residues. Between the trimmed V and J ends, which lost 5 bases and 4 bases, there was a span of 11 bases. In germline, CDR1 is SNHLY, CDR2 FYNNEI. CDR3 coding DNA: TGTGCCAGCAGTCCCGCGGTGGGCACTGAAGCTTTCTTT. Encoded protein: CASSPAVGTEAFF.

V gene TRBV30 combines with J gene TRBJ1-1, with D possibly matching TRBD1 (6 bases). Germline CDR1 is GTSNPN and CDR2 is SVGIG (reference sequence). The CDR3 has 12 residues. Deletions cut 5 bases from V and 5 bases from J, with 12 bases between. The CDR3 loop is CAWSRGGTEAFF. In nucleotides, the CDR3 is TGTGCCTGGTCCAGGGGTGGAACTGAAGCTTTCTTT.

The genes are TRBV19 and TRBJ1-4; D gene unclear. V was cut by 1 base and J by 0 bases, with 6 bases left in between. The length of the CDR3 is 15 residues. CDR1 and CDR2 (germline): LNHDA, SQIVND (reference sequence). CDR3 sequence: CASSIVGATNEKLFF. The CDR3 DNA reads as TGTGCCAGTAGTATAGTCGGAGCAACTAATGAAAAACTGTTTTTT.

The chain links TRBV5-1 to TRBJ2-3; D remains ambiguous. V lost 1 base and J 0 bases, leaving 9 bases between the germline ends. The CDR3 consists of 15 residues. Germline assignment: CDR1 SGHRS and CDR2 YFSETQ. CDR3 region: CASSLSSWSTDTQYF. DNA for the CDR3: TGCGCCAGCAGCTTGAGTAGTTGGAGCACAGATACGCAGTATTTT.

The chain recombines TRBV11-2 with TRBJ2-2; 7 positions agree with TRBD1. The V gene's germline CDR1 is SGHAT and CDR2 FQNNGV. Trimming took 3 bases from V and 3 from J; bases not matched to a gene: 4. This CDR3 is built from 15 residues. CDR3 residues: CASSFRGRDTGELFF. The CDR3 DNA sequence: TGTGCCAGCAGCTTTAGGGGGCGTGACACCGGGGAGCTGTTTTTT.

This clone is termed medium-sized. This sequence joins TRBV7-2 and TRBJ1-1; D may be TRBD1 (5 bases). The V end was cut by 1 base, the J end by 5 bases, with 17 bases between. The CDR3 sequence is 16 residues long. Germline CDR1 SGHTA, CDR2 FQGNSA. The DNA of the CDR3 is TGTGCCAGCAGCTTAGACGCAGGGAGGTTGTGGACTGAAGCTTTCTTT. Amino acid sequence: CASSLDAGRLWTEAFF.

This rearrangement joins TRBV7-6 to TRBJ1-1; D is uncertain. The germline V and J ends were trimmed by 1 base and 1 base, with 4 bases remaining between them. The CDR3 runs 13 residues. The V gene's germline CDR1 is SGHVS and CDR2 FNYEAQ. CDR3 sequence reads: CASSLGRNTEAFF. The CDR3 nucleotides are TGTGCCAGCAGCTTAGGCCGGAACACTGAAGCTTTCTTT.

The V call is TRBV25-1, the J call TRBJ2-2; TRBD1 matches 8 bases. This CDR3 comprises 16 residues. V was pared by 8 bases and J by 6 bases, with 14 bases of the junction left unmatched. The germline V gene encodes CDR1 MGHDK and CDR2 SYGVNS. The DNA for the CDR3 is TGTGCCAGCGGGGAGTACAGGGGGACGACTGCCGGGGAGCTGTTTTTT. Protein: CASGEYRGTTAGELFF. Full variable domain (rest looked up from reference TRBV25-1 and TRBJ2-2): EADIYQTPRYLVIGTGKKITLECSQTMGHDKMYWYQQDPGMELHLIHYSYGVNSTEKGDLSSESTVSRIRTEHFPLTLESARPSHTSQYLCASGEYRGTTAGELFFGEGSRLTVL.

The chain couples TRBV6-1 to TRBJ1-4, with D hard to call. V was trimmed by 6 bases and J by 8 bases, leaving 16 bases between them. The length of the CDR3 is 14 residues. CDR1 MNHNS and CDR2 SASEGT come from the germline V gene. The CDR3 sequence: CASSATPADEKLFF. DNA for the CDR3: TGTGCCAGCAGCGCGACACCGGCGGACGAAAAACTGTTTTTT.

This clone was seen only a few times. The rearrangement uses TRBV28 and TRBJ2-1, with 11 positions matching TRBD2. V lost 4 bases to trimming and J lost 9 bases; unmatched junction nucleotides: 2. This CDR3 has 13 residues. Germline V gene lookup returns CDR1 MDHEN and CDR2 SYDVKM. CDR3 sequence reads: CASSWGTSGEQFF. CDR3 sequence (DNA): TGTGCCAGCAGTTGGGGGACTAGCGGTGAGCAGTTCTTC.

The chain has TRBV7-9 and TRBJ2-1, with a weak D call TRBD2 (6 bases). Trimming shortened V by 2 bases and J by 6 bases, and 11 bases separated the two germline ends. CDR3 size: 14 residues. In germline, CDR1 is SEHNR, CDR2 FQNEAQ (reference sequence). The CDR3 region has the DNA TGTGCCAGCAGCTTATTACTAGCAGTCAATGAGCAGTTCTTC. Its protein product is CASSLLLAVNEQFF.

The rearrangement links TRBV27 to TRBJ2-7; 7 positions agree with TRBD1. Germline V gene sequence: CDR1 MNHEY, CDR2 SMNVEV (reference sequence). This CDR3 region has 14 residues. J gave up 10 bases and V 2 bases, and 11 bases lay outside the gene matches. The CDR3 DNA follows: TGTGCCAGCAGTTTAACAGGACAGGAACCTCCCCAGTACTTC. Protein: CASSLTGQEPPQYF.

This chain connects TRBV19 to TRBJ1-1, with D perhaps TRBD1 (5 bases). CDR1 and CDR2 from the germline V gene are LNHDA and SQIVND (reference sequence). Trimming cost V 9 bases and J 3 bases, with 14 bases left between them. This CDR3 spans 13 amino acids. As DNA, the CDR3 is TGTGCCAGCCGGACGGGGCGGGACACTGAAGCTTTCTTT. Its protein product is CASRTGRDTEAFF. The variable domain in full, completed from reference TRBV19 and TRBJ1-1, reads DGGITQSPKYLFRKEGQNVTLSCEQNLNHDAMYWYRQDPGQGLRLIYYSQIVNDFQKGDIAEGYSVSREKKESFPLTVTSAQKNPTAFYLCASRTGRDTEAFFGQGTRLTVV.

The rearrangement links TRBV7-2 to TRBJ1-5, with D unclear. CDR3 length equals 15 residues. Trimming stripped 3 bases from V and 0 bases from J, with 9 bases between. Germline V lookup: CDR1 SGHTA, CDR2 FQGNSA. The CDR3 DNA reads as TGTGCCAGCAGCTTTAGCGGTCATAGCAATCAGCCCCAGCATTTT. Translated, it gives CASSFSGHSNQPQHF.

The chain couples TRBV7-2 to TRBJ2-5; D ambiguous. CDR1 and CDR2 (germline): SGHTA, FQGNSA. This CDR3 contains 13 residues. V was trimmed by 6 bases and J by 7 bases, leaving 15 bases between them. The CDR3 region has the DNA TGTGCCAGCAGACCAAACCGCCCCGGGACCCAGTACTTC. Residues: CASRPNRPGTQYF.

This clone has just a few counts. The DNA is omitted, as the CDR3 cannot be located on it reliably, and the CDR3 follows TCRdb's listing. The chain carries TRBV7-9 and TRBJ1-5; the table's D call TRBD1 went unverified against the DNA. Per germline, CDR1 SEHNR and CDR2 FQNEAQ (reference sequence). The CDR3 totals 15 residues, both ends included. The CDR3: CASSSSGQRDQPQHF.

The chain couples TRBV9 to TRBJ2-2; no reliable D call. The CDR3 sequence is 13 residues long. V lost 0 bases, J lost 6 bases, and 6 bases lay in between. Germline V gene sequence: CDR1 SGDLS, CDR2 YYNGEE. This CDR3 is CASSVVGSGELFF. CDR3 DNA sequence: TGTGCCAGCAGCGTAGTGGGCTCCGGGGAGCTGTTTTTT.